Shown below are 24 T cell receptor beta chains from a single sample sequenced in a study of cytomegalovirus exposure and HLA in healthy donors. The PCR was carried out with 60 Vbeta primers and 13 Jbeta primers. The table came from immunoSEQ multiplex PCR; TCRdb's copy has only in-frame clones and leaves some out. Of 150,000 to 200,000 clones listed, approximately 82% are singletons. Sequences were obtained from PBMCs. These receptor sequences come from a woman in her thirties or forties in good health and CMV-seropositive.

In this sample, this clone turned up a few times. The chain employs TRBV7-3 and TRBJ2-1; D not resolved. The CDR3 runs 13 residues. Trimming took 1 base from V and 4 from J, leaving 5 bases between them. Germline assignment: CDR1 SGHTA and CDR2 FQGTGA. CDR3: CASSLMAYNEQFF. For the CDR3, the DNA is TGTGCCAGCAGCTTAATGGCTTACAATGAGCAGTTCTTC.

This clone was picked up one time. The V and J genes are TRBV7-2 and TRBJ2-1; 8 nucleotides match TRBD2. The CDR3 has 17 residues. V lost 2 bases, J lost 0 bases, and 6 bases stayed unmatched. From germline, CDR1 is SGHTA and CDR2 FQGNSA. The CDR3 region is CASSLSTGTSSYNEQFF. The CDR3 nucleotides read TGTGCCAGCAGCTTATCCACCGGGACTAGCTCCTACAATGAGCAGTTCTTC.

The chain links TRBV15 to TRBJ1-4; D is uncertain. Germline values: CDR1 LNHNV, CDR2 YYDKDF (reference sequence). The CDR3 has 16 residues. The V end lost 0 bases, the J end lost 5 bases, and 13 bases lay between the germline ends. The CDR3 sequence is CATSRDVSGRNEKLFF. The CDR3 DNA reads TGTGCCACCAGCAGAGATGTTTCGGGTCGAAATGAAAAACTGTTTTTT. The full variable domain, with the rest looked up from reference TRBV15 and TRBJ1-4, is DAMVIQNPRYQVTQFGKPVTLSCSQTLNHNVMYWYQQKSSQAPKLLFHYYDKDFNNEADTPDNFQSRRPNTSFCFLDIRSPGLGDTAMYLCATSRDVSGRNEKLFFGSGTQLSVL.

On this clone itself: Other DNA sequences in the same sample also yield this CDR3. The chain carries TRBV18 and TRBJ2-7, with 7 bases lining up with TRBD1. CDR3 size: 14 residues. The ends lost 3 bases at V and 2 bases at J; junction bases unmatched: 4. Germline V gene data show CDR1 as KGHSH and CDR2 as LQKENI. For the CDR3, the DNA is TGTGCCAGCTCACCCCGACAGGGTACCTACGAGCAGTACTTC. Residues: CASSPRQGTYEQYF.

V usage is TRBV30 and J usage is TRBJ1-2; possible D gene TRBD1, 5 bases. The germline V gene encodes CDR1 GTSNPN and CDR2 SVGIG (reference sequence). The CDR3 is 14 amino acids. The ends were cut back, 0 bases at V and 2 bases at J, with 10 bases in the middle. The DNA for the CDR3 is TGTGCCTGGAGTGTAGGTCCAGGGAACTATGGCTACACCTTC. It yields the protein CAWSVGPGNYGYTF.

The chain links TRBV5-1 to TRBJ1-1; weak D call: TRBD1 (6 bases). The CDR3 length is 16 residues. Germline-derived CDR1 and CDR2 are SGHRS and YFSETQ. V was shortened by 6 bases and J by 0 bases, with 18 bases between the two germline ends. The CDR3 spells CASTRGSQILNTEAFF. In DNA, the CDR3 is TGCGCCAGCACTAGGGGGAGTCAAATCTTGAACACTGAAGCTTTCTTT.

The V call is TRBV25-1, the J call TRBJ2-1; weak D call: TRBD2 (5 bases). V was cut by 6 bases and J by 8 bases, with 14 bases left in between. The V gene's germline CDR1 is MGHDK and CDR2 SYGVNS. The CDR3 has 13 residues. CDR3 DNA: TGTGCCAGCAGCCACCGGGGTTGGGATGAGCAGTTCTTC. Translating gives CASSHRGWDEQFF.

The chain has TRBV6-4 and TRBJ1-2; D is possibly TRBD1 (5 bases). Germline assignment: CDR1 MRHNA and CDR2 SNTAGT. CDR3 length equals 13 residues. The V end lost 0 bases, the J end lost 7 bases, and 9 bases lay between the germline ends. DNA of the CDR3: TGTGCCAGCAGTGACTCCAGGGTTTCTGGCTACACCTTC. Protein product: CASSDSRVSGYTF.

J is TRBJ1-1 and V is TRBV10-2; 7 bases are a match to TRBD1. Trimming took 7 bases from V and 5 from J; bases not matched to a gene: 10. Germline V CDR1 and CDR2: WSHSY, SAAADI. The CDR3 contains 14 residues. Here the CDR3 reads CASIDRVGATEAFF. The DNA for the CDR3 is TGCGCCAGCATCGACAGGGTCGGGGCTACTGAAGCTTTCTTT.

The V and J genes are TRBV14 and TRBJ2-3, with 7 bases lining up with TRBD1. Germline values: CDR1 SGHDN, CDR2 FVKESK. Trimming at V came to 3 bases and at J to 0 bases, leaving 6 bases not matched to a gene. The length of the CDR3 is 16 residues. CDR3 in amino acids: CASSHNRGSSTDTQYF. DNA of the CDR3: TGTGCCAGCAGCCATAACAGGGGATCTAGCACAGATACGCAGTATTTT. Variable domain in full (rest from reference TRBV14 and TRBJ2-3): EAGVTQFPSHSVIEKGQTVTLRCDPISGHDNLYWYRRVMGKEIKFLLHFVKESKQDESGMPNNRFLAERTGGTYSTLKVQPAELEDSGVYFCASSHNRGSSTDTQYFGPGTRLTVL.

The rearrangement uses TRBV28 and TRBJ1-2, with 9 bases aligning to TRBD1. Germline V lookup: CDR1 MDHEN, CDR2 SYDVKM. This CDR3 contains 17 residues. The V segment lost 6 bases and the J segment 4 bases; nucleotides outside the gene matches: 15. The CDR3 DNA sequence: TGTGCCAGCAGACCCAACAGGGGGCGCGAGGGATTCTATGGCTACACCTTC. Its translation: CASRPNRGREGFYGYTF.

This clone was recorded a few times. The gene calls are TRBV19 and TRBJ2-3; 13 bases align to TRBD2. CDR1 and CDR2 from the germline V gene are LNHDA and SQIVND (reference sequence). This CDR3 contains 15 residues. V was clipped by 6 bases and J by 6 bases; unmatched bases: 6. The CDR3 here is CASRPTSGRADTQYF. The CDR3 DNA sequence: TGTGCCAGTAGGCCAACTAGCGGGAGGGCCGATACGCAGTATTTT.

The V gene is TRBV11-3, the J gene TRBJ2-2; 12 bases agree with TRBD2. Trimming cost V 5 bases and J 6 bases; bases outside gene matches: 4. The germline CDR1 and CDR2 sequences are SGHNT and YENEEA. The CDR3 spans 15 residues. CDR3 sequence reads: CASSPTSGSPGELFF. Written as DNA, the CDR3 is TGTGCCAGCAGCCCGACTAGCGGGAGTCCCGGGGAGCTGTTTTTT.

The chain has TRBV11-1 and TRBJ2-5; 9 bases fit TRBD1. V lost 4 bases to trimming and J lost 7 bases; unmatched junction nucleotides: 7. This CDR3 contains 14 residues. Germline lookup yields CDR1 SGHAT and CDR2 FQDESV (reference sequence). The CDR3 sequence is CASSSQTGGGTQYF. CDR3 DNA sequence: TGTGCCAGCAGCTCCCAGACAGGGGGGGGGACCCAGTACTTC.

This CDR3 reads CASSPPGGSTQHF. In nucleotides, the CDR3 is TGTGCCAGCAGTCCTCCCGGGGGGAGCACCCAGCATTTT. This chain links TRBV6-1 with TRBJ1-5; possibly TRBD1 for D (5 bases). Trimming pared 5 bases from V and 11 bases from J, leaving 16 bases between. The CDR3 length is 13 residues. Per germline, CDR1 MNHNS and CDR2 SASEGT.

The CDR3 region is CASSLGRTSNEQFF. CDR3 sequence (DNA): TGTGCCAGCAGCTTAGGTCGGACTAGCAATGAGCAGTTCTTC. The gene calls are TRBV11-3 and TRBJ2-1; TRBD2 matches 7 bases. CDR1 and CDR2 (germline): SGHNT, YENEEA. This CDR3 has 14 residues. V was clipped by 1 base and J by 6 bases; unmatched bases: 3. The entire variable domain, with the rest obtained from reference TRBV11-3 and TRBJ2-1, is as follows: EAGVVQSPRYKIIEKKQPVAFWCNPISGHNTLYWYLQNLGQGPELLIRYENEEAVDDSQLPKDRFSAERLKGVDSTLKIQPAELGDSAVYLCASSLGRTSNEQFFGPGTRLTVL.

The V gene is TRBV15, the J gene TRBJ2-2; possibly TRBD1 for D (6 bases). CDR3 size: 16 residues. Germline loops: CDR1 LNHNV, CDR2 YYDKDF (reference sequence). Trimming left V 0 bases short and J 2 bases short, with 10 bases between. CDR3 loop: CATSREPGVNTGELFF. DNA of the CDR3: TGTGCCACCAGCAGAGAACCAGGGGTAAACACCGGGGAGCTGTTTTTT.

The V and J genes are TRBV19 and TRBJ2-6; 12 positions match TRBD1. With 4 bases clipped from V and 1 base from J, the junction kept 8 bases outside the gene matches. The germline gives CDR1 LNHDA, CDR2 SQIVND (reference sequence). The CDR3 runs 19 residues. The CDR3: CASSNPGQGASSGANVLTF. The CDR3 bases are TGTGCCAGTAGTAATCCGGGACAGGGGGCCTCATCTGGGGCCAACGTCCTGACTTTC.

The chain joins TRBV9 to TRBJ2-3; D remains unclear. CDR1 is SGDLS and CDR2 is YYNGEE in the germline V gene. The CDR3 length is 14 residues. Trimming took off 0 bases at V and 4 bases at J, with 9 bases between the two ends. In nucleotides, the CDR3 is TGTGCCAGCAGCGTAGGAGCCCCCCCAGATACGCAGTATTTT. Translation gives CASSVGAPPDTQYF.

The chain combines TRBV19 with TRBJ1-5, with D possibly matching TRBD1 (5 bases). The V gene's germline CDR1 is LNHDA and CDR2 SQIVND (reference sequence). The V end lost 0 bases, the J end lost 5 bases, and 20 bases lay between the germline ends. This CDR3 has 18 residues. This CDR3 is CASSIDMWTGQGDQPQHF. The CDR3 DNA sequence: TGTGCCAGTAGTATAGATATGTGGACGGGCCAAGGGGATCAGCCCCAGCATTTT.

The CDR3 is CASSSSTGGDTEAFF. In DNA form, the CDR3 reads TGCGCCAGCAGCTCCTCGACAGGGGGAGACACTGAAGCTTTCTTT. The V gene is TRBV5-1, the J gene TRBJ1-1, with 9 positions matching TRBD1. The CDR3 spans 15 residues. Germline CDR1 is SGHRS and CDR2 is YFSETQ. V lost 3 bases and J lost 3; bases outside the gene matches: 6. Together with reference TRBV5-1 and TRBJ1-1, the CDR3 gives the full variable domain: KAGVTQTPRYLIKTRGQQVTLSCSPISGHRSVSWYQQTPGQGLQFLFEYFSETQRNKGNFPGRFSGRQFSNSRSEMNVSTLELGDSALYLCASSSSTGGDTEAFFGQGTRLTVV.

The J gene is TRBJ2-7, the V gene TRBV6-5, with a weak D call TRBD2 (7 bases). The germline V gene has CDR1 MNHEY and CDR2 SVGAGI. The V and J ends lost 5 bases and 1 base respectively, with 15 bases between them. The CDR3 length is 15 residues. CDR3 nucleotide sequence: TGTGCCAGCAGTACCCGGACTAGGGGGTCCTACGAGCAGTACTTC. This codes for CASSTRTRGSYEQYF.

The rearrangement links TRBV6-6 to TRBJ2-1; the D is unclear. Trimming shortened V by 2 bases and J by 7 bases, and 6 bases separated the two germline ends. The CDR3 runs to 12 residues. Per the germline V gene, CDR1 is MNHNY and CDR2 is SVGAGI (reference sequence). The CDR3 protein is CASSYTPNEQFF. CDR3 coding DNA: TGTGCCAGCAGTTACACTCCTAATGAGCAGTTCTTC.

This clone was detected ten times or more. The J gene is TRBJ2-1, the V gene TRBV19, with D possibly TRBD2 on 6 matching bases. This CDR3 is built from 18 residues. Germline assignment: CDR1 LNHDA and CDR2 SQIVND (reference sequence). V was cut by 5 bases and J by 3 bases, with 23 bases left in between. Here the CDR3 reads CASSPGLVSGDFYNEQFF. Written as DNA, the CDR3 is TGTGCCAGTAGTCCGGGTTTGGTGTCGGGAGACTTCTACAATGAGCAGTTCTTC.